Each of the 4 T cell receptor beta chains below was sequenced from the same sample in a study of cytomegalovirus exposure and HLA in healthy donors (dated by TCRdb to the late 2010s). Library preparation was by the immunoSEQ multiplex PCR assay. For the multiplex PCR, a mixture combining 60 forward primers for TCR Vbeta segments and 13 reverse primers for TCR Jbeta segments was used. TCRdb limited this immuneACCESS table to in-frame rearrangements with V and J called. A share of clones is missing; checked studies link under half to unresolved V genes, and the rest is unexplained. The sample table lists approximately 77,000 clones, around 84% of them with a count of one. Clones ranked in the top ten supply around 4.8% of the sample. The sequenced sample consisted of PBMCs. The source of these receptors is a man aged 35 to 55 in good health and CMV-seronegative.

The chain carries TRBV28 and TRBJ2-7; TRBD2 aligns across 9 bases. The CDR3 totals 17 residues. Trimming took 3 bases from V and 0 from J; bases not matched to a gene: 9. CDR1 MDHEN and CDR2 SYDVKM come from the germline V gene. CDR3 amino acids: CASSFPASGVLSYEQYF. As DNA, the CDR3 is TGTGCCAGCAGTTTTCCCGCTAGCGGGGTGCTCTCCTACGAGCAGTACTTC.

This clone was detected only a few times. The V gene is TRBV6-1, the J gene TRBJ2-3; D possibly corresponds to TRBD2 (5 bases). This CDR3 has 16 residues. Trimming left V 2 bases short and J 0 bases short, with 12 bases between. Germline V CDR1 and CDR2: MNHNS, SASEGT. CDR3 nucleotide sequence: TGTGCCAGCAGTGAATACTCAGGACTGAGCACAGATACGCAGTATTTT. Its translation is CASSEYSGLSTDTQYF.

The J gene is TRBJ2-2, the V gene TRBV6-1; 8 bases are a match to TRBD2. CDR3 length: 19 amino acids. V lost 4 bases, J lost 1 base, and 14 bases stayed unmatched. Germline CDR1 is MNHNS and CDR2 is SASEGT. The CDR3 spells CASSVTFGSGGLNTGELFF. CDR3 coding DNA: TGTGCCAGCAGTGTAACCTTTGGGAGCGGGGGCTTGAACACCGGGGAGCTGTTTTTT.

The rearrangement uses TRBV18 and TRBJ2-1; 13 positions agree with TRBD2. From germline, CDR1 is KGHSH and CDR2 LQKENI. The V and J ends lost 4 bases and 6 bases, in that order; junction bases with no gene match: 3. The CDR3 is 15 residues long. Written as DNA, the CDR3 is TGTGCCAGCTCACAAAGGACTAGCGGGAGCAATGAGCAGTTCTTC. Translating gives CASSQRTSGSNEQFF.